This T cell receptor beta chain was sequenced in a study of T cells in tuberculosis. V trimming: 5 bases; J trimming: 4 bases; junction bases outside the gene matches: 9. The CDR3 is 15 amino acids. Germline V gene data show CDR1 as SGHNT and CDR2 as YYREEE (reference sequence). Clones were read by immunoSEQ multiplex PCR, and TCRdb kept only the in-frame ones, dropping some. The sample includes tens of thousands of clones, about 96% of them seen just once. Sample: PBMCs. The V gene is TRBV5-4, the J gene TRBJ1-2, with 9 bases identical to TRBD1. This sequence was found in a donor between 10 and 35 years old with latent tuberculosis or without tuberculosis infection. This chain's CDR3 is CASRHGGTGSYGYTF. The CDR3 DNA reads TGTGCCAGCAGGCATGGCGGGACAGGGAGCTATGGCTACACCTTC.